This is a list of T cell receptor beta chains from one sample in a study of T cell responses to AZD1222 COVID-19 vaccine. Profiled with immunoSEQ multiplex PCR; TCRdb holds only in-frame clones, not every one. Of about 120,000 clones in the sample, approximately 85% are singletons; the top ten hold 9% to 9.5%. Source: peripheral blood, taken on day 0 of AZD1222 vaccination. These receptors came from an adult in good health. The CDR3 runs from the conserved cysteine through the conserved F or W. The order of the fields is CDR3 DNA, CDR3 protein, clone size, D gene, J gene, V gene. A D gene is named only where the DNA matches it firmly. Size tells how often a clone was seen (once, few, many) or the class of an expanded clone, and some rows leave it out.

cdr3_nt: TGTGCCAGCAGTGATCCAAGCAGTGGAAACACCATATATTTT
cdr3_aa: CASSDPSSGNTIYF
clone_size: once
d_call: .
j_call: TRBJ1-3
v_call: TRBV25-1

cdr3_nt: TGCGCCAGCAGCTTTGGGGCAGGGAAGGAAAAACTGTTTTTT
cdr3_aa: CASSFGAGKEKLFF
clone_size: .
d_call: .
j_call: TRBJ1-4
v_call: TRBV5-1

cdr3_nt: TGTGCCAGCAGCTCGTCCTTTGGCGGGAGTAGCACAGATACGCAGTATTTT
cdr3_aa: CASSSSFGGSSTDTQYF
clone_size: once
d_call: TRBD2
j_call: TRBJ2-3
v_call: TRBV7-2

cdr3_nt: TGTGCCAGCAGCCCGGAGGGGGCGGGCAATCAGCCCCAGCATTTT
cdr3_aa: CASSPEGAGNQPQHF
clone_size: .
d_call: TRBD1
j_call: TRBJ1-5
v_call: TRBV7-9

cdr3_nt: TGTGCCACCAGTGATCCGCAGGGTAGGGGTCTCACGCAGTATTTT
cdr3_aa: CATSDPQGRGLTQYF
clone_size: once
d_call: .
j_call: TRBJ2-3
v_call: TRBV24-1

cdr3_nt: TGCGCCAGCAGCTCGCCACAGGGAACGAATTCACCCCTCCACTTT
cdr3_aa: CASSSPQGTNSPLHF
clone_size: .
d_call: .
j_call: TRBJ1-6
v_call: TRBV5-1

cdr3_nt: TGTGCCTCCCCGGGTCCGGCGGGCCATCCCCGGCGAGAGACCCAGTACTTC
cdr3_aa: CASPGPAGHPRRETQYF
clone_size: .
d_call: .
j_call: TRBJ2-5
v_call: TRBV30

cdr3_nt: TGTGCCAGCAGCTGGGTCGCAGGGACAATTGGTTCACCCCTCCACTTT
cdr3_aa: CASSWVAGTIGSPLHF
clone_size: .
d_call: .
j_call: TRBJ1-6
v_call: TRBV5-6

cdr3_nt: TGTGCCAGCAGTGAGATCCGGACAGGGGGCAGCATTCAGTACTTC
cdr3_aa: CASSEIRTGGSIQYF
clone_size: many
d_call: TRBD1
j_call: TRBJ2-4
v_call: TRBV6-1

cdr3_nt: TGTGCCAGCAGCCGAGGGGAAGAGACCCAGTACTTC
cdr3_aa: CASSRGEETQYF
clone_size: .
d_call: .
j_call: TRBJ2-5
v_call: TRBV11-3

cdr3_nt: TGCAGTGCTAGTGGTGGCAGATACTACACCTTC
cdr3_aa: CSASGGRYYTF
clone_size: .
d_call: .
j_call: TRBJ1-2
v_call: TRBV20-1

cdr3_nt: TGTGCCAGCAGTGAAAGATTCGGGCTCGAAGCTTTCTTT
cdr3_aa: CASSERFGLEAFF
clone_size: .
d_call: .
j_call: TRBJ1-1
v_call: TRBV6-1

cdr3_nt: TGCGCCAGCAGCTCCGCCAGGGACCTTAATGAAAAACTGTTTTTT
cdr3_aa: CASSSARDLNEKLFF
clone_size: .
d_call: .
j_call: TRBJ1-4
v_call: TRBV5-1

cdr3_nt: TGTGCCAGCAGCCAAGGGTCAGGGGCCACACCTGGAGCTTTCTTT
cdr3_aa: CASSQGSGATPGAFF
clone_size: .
d_call: .
j_call: TRBJ1-1
v_call: TRBV3-1/TRBV3-2

cdr3_nt: TGTGCCAGCAGCTCTAAGGGGGCTAGTGAGCAGTTCTTC
cdr3_aa: CASSSKGASEQFF
clone_size: .
d_call: TRBD1
j_call: TRBJ2-1
v_call: TRBV5-4

cdr3_nt: TGTGCCAGTAGGGGCACGGGACAATCTAGGGGCTACACCTTC
cdr3_aa: CASRGTGQSRGYTF
clone_size: .
d_call: .
j_call: TRBJ1-2
v_call: TRBV19

cdr3_nt: TGTGCCAGCAGCTCCCTAGGAGGCCAGGGGACCGGGGAGCTGTTTTTT
cdr3_aa: CASSSLGGQGTGELFF
clone_size: once
d_call: .
j_call: TRBJ2-2
v_call: TRBV5-5

cdr3_nt: TGTGCCAGCAGCCAAGGACAGGGAGAGACCCAGTACTTC
cdr3_aa: CASSQGQGETQYF
clone_size: .
d_call: TRBD1
j_call: TRBJ2-5
v_call: TRBV4-2

cdr3_nt: TGTGCCAGCAGTAGCCGGGACTCCGGGACCCAGTACTTC
cdr3_aa: CASSSRDSGTQYF
clone_size: .
d_call: .
j_call: TRBJ2-5
v_call: TRBV12-3/TRBV12-4

cdr3_nt: TGTGCCAGCAGCCAAGAGGGGACAGTCACCTCTGGAAACACCATATATTTT
cdr3_aa: CASSQEGTVTSGNTIYF
clone_size: .
d_call: TRBD1
j_call: TRBJ1-3
v_call: TRBV4-2

cdr3_nt: TGCACCCCCCCCGGCCCATTCGGGACGTCTTCCTACGAGCAGTACTTC
cdr3_aa: CTPPGPFGTSSYEQYF
clone_size: .
d_call: .
j_call: TRBJ2-7
v_call: TRBV29-1

cdr3_nt: TGTGCCAGCAGGGGGACAGGGGATTGGAAGAACACTGAAGCTTTCTTT
cdr3_aa: CASRGTGDWKNTEAFF
clone_size: .
d_call: TRBD1
j_call: TRBJ1-1
v_call: TRBV28

cdr3_nt: TGCGCCAGCAGCCAAGATTGGGAAGGGTATCAGCCCCAGCATTTT
cdr3_aa: CASSQDWEGYQPQHF
clone_size: few
d_call: .
j_call: TRBJ1-5
v_call: TRBV4-3

cdr3_nt: TGCAGCGTTACCTACAGGACTATGAGGGTGTACACTGAAGCTTTCTTT
cdr3_aa: CSVTYRTMRVYTEAFF
clone_size: .
d_call: .
j_call: TRBJ1-1
v_call: TRBV29-1

cdr3_nt: TGCAGTGCGCCTGACAGTGGTGGCTACACCTTC
cdr3_aa: CSAPDSGGYTF
clone_size: .
d_call: .
j_call: TRBJ1-2
v_call: TRBV20-1

cdr3_nt: TGTGCCAGCTCACCAGGAGCAGGGGACACCGGGGAGCTGTTTTTT
cdr3_aa: CASSPGAGDTGELFF
clone_size: .
d_call: .
j_call: TRBJ2-2
v_call: TRBV18

cdr3_nt: TGTGCCAGCAGCGTAGTGGGAGGGGGCGGTGGCTACACCTTC
cdr3_aa: CASSVVGGGGGYTF
clone_size: .
d_call: TRBD1
j_call: TRBJ1-2
v_call: TRBV9

cdr3_nt: TGTGCCAGAAGCTTGGCAGCGAACACTGAAGCTTTCTTT
cdr3_aa: CARSLAANTEAFF
clone_size: .
d_call: .
j_call: TRBJ1-1
v_call: TRBV5-3

cdr3_nt: TGTGCCACCCGGGGGAGCTCCTACAATGAGCAGTTCTTC
cdr3_aa: CATRGSSYNEQFF
clone_size: .
d_call: .
j_call: TRBJ2-1
v_call: TRBV6-5

cdr3_nt: TGCGCCAGCAGCTTGGCCGCCAGGGCGGGCTATGGCTACACCTTC
cdr3_aa: CASSLAARAGYGYTF
clone_size: .
d_call: .
j_call: TRBJ1-2
v_call: TRBV5-1

cdr3_nt: TGTGCCAGCAGCTTAGACCACGGTTGGGACAGGGTATCCATTGGCTCCTACGAGCAGTACTTC
cdr3_aa: CASSLDHGWDRVSIGSYEQYF
clone_size: few
d_call: TRBD1
j_call: TRBJ2-7
v_call: TRBV11-3

cdr3_nt: TGTGCCAGCAGTGAGGGACAGAACTATGGCTACACCTTC
cdr3_aa: CASSEGQNYGYTF
clone_size: few
d_call: TRBD1
j_call: TRBJ1-2
v_call: TRBV25-1

cdr3_nt: TGTGCCATCAGTGATTCTAATAAGCGGGGGGGCACAGATACGCAGTATTTT
cdr3_aa: CAISDSNKRGGTDTQYF
clone_size: .
d_call: TRBD2
j_call: TRBJ2-3
v_call: TRBV10-3

cdr3_nt: TGTGCCAGCAGTTACTCCGGACTAGCGGGAGTAACCTACAATGAGCAGTTCTTC
cdr3_aa: CASSYSGLAGVTYNEQFF
clone_size: .
d_call: TRBD2
j_call: TRBJ2-1
v_call: TRBV6-2/TRBV6-3